The 25 T cell receptor beta chains given below trace back to one sample, sequenced in a study of blood T cell repertoires in COVID-19. Profiled with immunoSEQ multiplex PCR; TCRdb holds only in-frame clones, not every one. The sample holds about 180,000 clones, about 87% seen once. Sequencing was carried out using peripheral blood. These TCRs come from a woman between 70 and 85 years old with COVID-19, enrolled during active disease.

The chain has TRBV6-5 and TRBJ1-4, with D possibly being TRBD1 (6 bases). The germline CDR1 and CDR2 sequences are MNHEY and SVGAGI. V lost 10 bases to trimming and J lost 5 bases, with 14 bases between them. The CDR3 consists of 13 residues. The CDR3 loop is CATHSGVNEKLFF. In DNA form, the CDR3 reads TGTGCCACCCACTCAGGGGTAAATGAAAAACTGTTTTTT.

V usage is TRBV27 and J usage is TRBJ1-1; a weak D match, TRBD1 (5 bases). The CDR3 totals 14 residues. V was shortened by 3 bases and J by 5 bases, with 13 bases between the two germline ends. Germline CDR1 is MNHEY and CDR2 is SMNVEV (reference sequence). The CDR3 protein is CASSFTGLLTEAFF. Here the CDR3 DNA reads TGTGCCAGCAGTTTTACAGGCCTTCTGACTGAAGCTTTCTTT.

This chain links TRBV3-1 (or the pseudogene TRBV3-2) with TRBJ1-5, with D tentatively TRBD1 (5 bases). Germline assignment: CDR1 LGHDT and CDR2 YNNKEL (reference sequence). The CDR3 consists of 16 residues. V lost 2 bases and J 1 base, leaving 12 bases between the germline ends. The CDR3 loop is CASSQFQGGSNQPQHF. The CDR3 DNA sequence: TGTGCCAGCAGCCAATTTCAGGGAGGGAGCAATCAGCCCCAGCATTTT.

This clone was observed a single time. This chain uses TRBV24-1 with TRBJ1-2, with 7 bases matching TRBD1. Unmatched junction bases numbered 5, after V lost 6 bases and J lost 5 bases. The CDR3 extends over 13 amino acids. Per germline, CDR1 KGHDR and CDR2 SFDVKD. The CDR3 spells CATSRSRGYGYTF. DNA for the CDR3: TGTGCCACCAGTCGGAGCAGGGGGTATGGCTACACCTTC.

The DNA for the CDR3 is TGCGCCAGCAGCCCACCATCCGGGACAGGGACCGGCTACACCTTC. Residues: CASSPPSGTGTGYTF. The chain links TRBV5-1 to TRBJ1-2; 9 bases map to TRBD1. The CDR3 is made up of 15 amino acids. The germline V gene has CDR1 SGHRS and CDR2 YFSETQ. With 4 bases clipped from V and 8 bases from J, the junction kept 12 bases outside the gene matches.

This clone was seen a handful of times. CDR3 sequence: CSGGRSGEKLFF. In DNA form, the CDR3 reads TGCAGCGGGGGAAGGTCGGGTGAAAAACTGTTTTTT. The chain uses TRBV29-1 and TRBJ1-4; no reliable D call. CDR1 SQVTM and CDR2 ANQGSEA come from the germline V gene. Trimming pared 7 bases from V and 7 bases from J, leaving 13 bases between. CDR3 size: 12 residues.

This clone was observed a handful of times. The chain carries TRBV9 and TRBJ2-4, with 15 bases lining up with TRBD2. Looked up from germline, CDR1 is SGDLS and CDR2 is YYNGEE. V trimming: 0 bases; J trimming: 8 bases; junction bases outside the gene matches: 12. The CDR3 is 19 amino acids. CDR3: CASSVGPGTSGRPRDIQYF. DNA for the CDR3: TGTGCCAGCAGCGTAGGGCCCGGGACTAGCGGGAGGCCCCGGGACATTCAGTACTTC.

The rearrangement uses TRBV6-6 and TRBJ2-2; D is possibly TRBD1 (5 bases). The V end was cut by 8 bases, the J end by 5 bases, with 9 bases between. Germline V gene lookup returns CDR1 MNHNY and CDR2 SVGAGI (reference sequence). The CDR3 runs 12 residues. The CDR3 protein is CASDSRTGELFF. The CDR3, as DNA: TGTGCCAGCGACAGCAGAACCGGGGAGCTGTTTTTT.

V is TRBV7-8 and J is TRBJ2-7, with 9 bases fitting TRBD2. J lost 3 bases, V lost 5 bases, and 5 bases had no gene match. The CDR3 extends over 14 amino acids. CDR1 SGHVS and CDR2 FQNEAQ come from the germline V gene. The CDR3 DNA reads as TGTGCCAGCAGCCGAGGTAGCGGGAGCTACGAGCAGTACTTC. This codes for CASSRGSGSYEQYF.

This clone showed up just a few times. This chain uses TRBV4-1 with TRBJ1-3, with 7 bases that match TRBD1. The J segment lost 0 bases and the V segment lost 0 bases, leaving 8 bases of the junction unmatched. Germline V gene lookup returns CDR1 MGHRA and CDR2 YSYEKL. There are 18 residues in the CDR3. The CDR3 DNA follows: TGCGCCAGCAGCCAAGAGTTGGACAGGAGAGGCTCTGGAAACACCATATATTTT. It codes for CASSQELDRRGSGNTIYF.

The V gene is TRBV3-1 (or the pseudogene TRBV3-2), the J gene TRBJ2-7; tentatively, D is TRBD2 (5 bases). Trimming shortened V by 0 bases and J by 5 bases, and 14 bases separated the two germline ends. CDR1 and CDR2 from the germline V gene are LGHDT and YNNKEL (reference sequence). This CDR3 is built from 15 residues. In DNA form, the CDR3 reads TGTGCCAGCAGCCAAGATCCAGGACTCCTGAACGAGCAGTACTTC. Protein product: CASSQDPGLLNEQYF.

This sequence joins TRBV7-8 and TRBJ2-2; 11 bases line up with TRBD2. Trimming at V came to 1 base and at J to 0 bases, leaving 7 bases not matched to a gene. From germline, CDR1 is SGHVS and CDR2 FQNEAQ. This CDR3 region has 19 residues. CDR3 residues: CASSLVRLAGGANTGELFF. Here the CDR3 DNA reads TGTGCCAGCAGCTTAGTGCGCCTAGCGGGAGGAGCGAACACCGGGGAGCTGTTTTTT.

The genes are TRBV4-1 and TRBJ2-7, with a tentative D call TRBD2 (5 bases). The germline V gene encodes CDR1 MGHRA and CDR2 YSYEKL. Trimming stripped 1 base from V and 4 bases from J, with 11 bases between. This CDR3 spans 14 amino acids. In DNA, the CDR3 is TGCGCCAGCAGCCAAGGTCCGAGGGTTTACGAGCAGTACTTC. The encoded protein is CASSQGPRVYEQYF.

The rearrangement links TRBV25-1 to TRBJ1-2, with D unclear. CDR3 length equals 14 residues. Deletions cut 8 bases from V and 0 bases from J, with 13 bases between. Germline-derived CDR1 and CDR2 are MGHDK and SYGVNS. CDR3 DNA: TGTGCCAGCCAAGAGGTCAACTCTAACTATGGCTACACCTTC. Amino acids: CASQEVNSNYGYTF.

This chain uses TRBV5-1 with TRBJ1-4; 9 bases fit TRBD1. From germline, CDR1 is SGHRS and CDR2 YFSETQ. J lost 8 bases, V lost 3 bases, and 8 bases had no gene match. The CDR3 length is 15 residues. The CDR3 loop reads CASSSPTGGREKLFF. For the CDR3, the DNA is TGCGCCAGCAGCTCCCCGACAGGGGGGAGGGAAAAACTGTTTTTT.

This clone was seen a handful of times. The chain joins TRBV6-5 to TRBJ1-4; 7 bases line up with TRBD1. The V segment lost 0 bases and the J segment 8 bases; nucleotides outside the gene matches: 6. Germline values: CDR1 MNHEY, CDR2 SVGAGI. This CDR3 has 15 amino acids. The CDR3 is CASSYSSRGSEKLFF. CDR3 DNA sequence: TGTGCCAGCAGTTACTCGAGCAGGGGGAGCGAAAAACTGTTTTTT.

This chain links TRBV7-8 with TRBJ2-1, with 9 bases aligning to TRBD2. V gave up 0 bases and J gave up 4 bases; unmatched junction bases: 4. CDR1 is SGHVS, CDR2 FQNEAQ, per germline. The length of the CDR3 is 16 residues. The CDR3 sequence is CASSLAASGVYNEQFF. In DNA, the CDR3 is TGTGCCAGCAGCTTAGCCGCTAGCGGGGTTTACAATGAGCAGTTCTTC.

Regarding this clone: This sample includes further DNA sequences coding for the same CDR3. The chain couples TRBV5-4 to TRBJ2-2; D uncertain. The germline V gene encodes CDR1 SGHNT and CDR2 YYREEE (reference sequence). V was shortened by 4 bases and J by 4 bases, with 5 bases between the two germline ends. This CDR3 comprises 12 residues. CDR3 in DNA: TGTGCCAGCAGCCCCCTCACCGGGGAGCTGTTTTTT. This encodes CASSPLTGELFF.

This clone was seen only once. The chain joins TRBV2 to TRBJ1-2; D is uncertain. Trimming removed 6 bases from V and 5 bases from J, with 13 bases in between. Per germline, CDR1 SNHLY and CDR2 FYNNEI. The CDR3 loop spans 13 amino acids. Here the CDR3 reads CASSTNSQYGYTF. CDR3 coding DNA: TGTGCCAGCAGCACCAACAGTCAGTATGGCTACACCTTC.

This chain connects TRBV20-1 to TRBJ2-5; 8 bases map to TRBD2. J lost 12 bases, V lost 6 bases, and 6 bases had no gene match. The germline V gene has CDR1 DFQATT and CDR2 SNEGSKA (reference sequence). This CDR3 is 10 amino acids long. CDR3 protein: CSANGLAEYF. The CDR3 DNA sequence: TGCAGTGCAAATGGACTAGCAGAGTACTTC.

This clone has only a few counts. V is TRBV23-1 and J is TRBJ2-4; 9 bases agree with TRBD1. TRBV23-1 qualifies as an ORF whose function is uncertain. V trimming: 0 bases; J trimming: 4 bases; junction bases outside the gene matches: 4. The CDR3 is 16 residues long. CDR3 sequence (DNA): TGCGCCAGCAGTCAATCGGACAGGGGACAAAAAAACATTCAGTACTTC. It is translated as CASSQSDRGQKNIQYF.

The rearrangement links TRBV3-1 (or the pseudogene TRBV3-2) to TRBJ2-4; maybe TRBD1 (5 bases). The V gene's germline CDR1 is LGHDT and CDR2 YNNKEL (reference sequence). V lost 4 bases and J 4 bases, leaving 23 bases between the germline ends. This CDR3 is built from 18 residues. The chain's CDR3 is CASSPTEGRPSLKNIQYF. The CDR3 DNA reads as TGTGCCAGCAGCCCGACAGAAGGACGGCCTTCTTTAAAAAACATTCAGTACTTC.

The J gene is TRBJ1-2, the V gene TRBV19, with 7 bases lining up with TRBD1. V dropped 6 bases and J dropped 1; count of bases not matched to a gene: 8. CDR1 and CDR2 (germline): LNHDA, SQIVND (reference sequence). The CDR3 is 15 residues long. The CDR3 nucleotides are TGTGCCAGTAGCGATCGGAACAGGGGTAACTATGGCTACACCTTC. Translated: CASSDRNRGNYGYTF.

The rearrangement joins TRBV5-5 to TRBJ2-1; 14 bases line up with TRBD2. The CDR3 is 14 amino acids. The V segment lost 4 bases and the J segment 9 bases; nucleotides outside the gene matches: 3. Per germline, CDR1 SGHKS and CDR2 YYEKEE (reference sequence). The CDR3 nucleotides are TGTGCCAGCAGCGCGGGACTAGCGGGAGTTGAGCAGTTCTTC. It encodes CASSAGLAGVEQFF.

This chain joins TRBV19 and TRBJ1-2; TRBD1 is a possible D gene (6 bases). V was clipped by 3 bases and J by 7 bases, with 12 bases between them. CDR1 is LNHDA, CDR2 SQIVND, per germline (reference sequence). CDR3 length equals 13 residues. The CDR3 DNA is TGTGCCAGTAGTATTCGGGACAATTCTGGCTACACCTTC. Translating gives CASSIRDNSGYTF. The full variable domain, completed using reference TRBV19 and TRBJ1-2, is DGGITQSPKYLFRKEGQNVTLSCEQNLNHDAMYWYRQDPGQGLRLIYYSQIVNDFQKGDIAEGYSVSREKKESFPLTVTSAQKNPTAFYLCASSIRDNSGYTFGSGTRLTVV.